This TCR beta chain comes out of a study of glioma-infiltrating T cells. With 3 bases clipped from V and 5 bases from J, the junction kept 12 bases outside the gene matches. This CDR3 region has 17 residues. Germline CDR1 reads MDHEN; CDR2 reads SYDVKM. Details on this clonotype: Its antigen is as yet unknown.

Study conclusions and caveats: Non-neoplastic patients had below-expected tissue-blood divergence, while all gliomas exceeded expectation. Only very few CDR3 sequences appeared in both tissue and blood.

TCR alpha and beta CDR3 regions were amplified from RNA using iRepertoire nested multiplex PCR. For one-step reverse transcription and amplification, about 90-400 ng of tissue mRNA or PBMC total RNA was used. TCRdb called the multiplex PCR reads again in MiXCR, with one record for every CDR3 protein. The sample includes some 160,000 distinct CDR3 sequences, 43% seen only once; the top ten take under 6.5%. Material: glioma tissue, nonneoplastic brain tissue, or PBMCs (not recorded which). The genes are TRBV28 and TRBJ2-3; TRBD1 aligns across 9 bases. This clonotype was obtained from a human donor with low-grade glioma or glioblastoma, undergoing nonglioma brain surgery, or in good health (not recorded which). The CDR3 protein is CASSLPPGQGEEDTQYF. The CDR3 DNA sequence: TGTGCCAGCAGTTTGCCGCCGGGACAGGGTGAGGAAGATACGCAGTATTTT.